This T cell receptor beta chain emerged from a study of molecular identifiers for immune sequencing clone quantification. Points from the study as a whole: It was shown that clones above 20 RNA copies held over 98% of effector molecules, but under 1% in naive cells. Sharing of a barcode by identical TCR molecules could cause highly expanded clone sizes to be underestimated.

This CDR3 region has 15 residues. V was cut by 5 bases and J by 2 bases, with 16 bases left in between. From germline, CDR1 is MNHEY and CDR2 SMNVEV (reference sequence). Naive CD8 library inputs spanned roughly 17,000 to 1,000,000 sorted cells and 10%, 30% or 50% RNA. Naive CD8 T cells, phenotype CD8+CD4-CCR7+CD45RA+, were sorted. The sample holds many counts of this clonotype. As yet, its antigen is unknown. One entry per CDR3 protein results from TCRdb running MiXCR on the PCR reads. The sample consists of hundreds of thousands of distinct CDR3 sequences, about 20% of them appearing once. The rearrangement uses TRBV27 and TRBJ2-7; D is perhaps TRBD1 or TRBD2 (6 bases each). This TCR derives from a human donor in good health. Some libraries in this study had Jurkat cell RNA spiked in. The sequencing input was naive CD8+ T cells from blood, with Jurkat cell RNA spiked in. Noted subset: FACS-sorted CD8+CD4-CCR7+CD45RA+ naive T cells. CDR3 DNA: TGTGCCAGCAGTCCAAGGGGGGCAGGGGCCTACGAGCAGTACTTC. Encoded protein: CASSPRGAGAYEQYF.